The 2 T cell receptor beta chains in this list originate from one sample, sequenced in a study of cytomegalovirus exposure and HLA in healthy donors. The PCR used 60 Vbeta and 13 Jbeta primers. Profiled with immunoSEQ multiplex PCR; TCRdb holds only in-frame clones, not every one. The table lists under 150,000 clones, roughly 65% of them singletons, with over 8% in the top ten. Sequenced input: PBMCs. The receptors originated from a middle-aged man in good health and CMV-seropositive.

The V and J genes are TRBV6-5 and TRBJ1-2, with unresolved D. The CDR3 length is 15 residues. With 0 bases removed from V and 2 bases from J, the gap between germline ends came to 10 bases. The germline V gene has CDR1 MNHEY and CDR2 SVGAGI. For the CDR3, the DNA is TGTGCCAGCAGTTACTCATTAGCCCGGAACTATGGCTACACCTTC. Its protein is CASSYSLARNYGYTF.

The CDR3 is CASSVGGTSGRSAEQFF. Written as DNA, the CDR3 is TGTGCCAGCAGCGTAGGGGGGACTAGCGGGAGAAGTGCTGAGCAGTTCTTC. The rearrangement joins TRBV9 to TRBJ2-1; 14 bases are shared with TRBD2. CDR1 SGDLS and CDR2 YYNGEE come from the germline V gene. The CDR3 loop spans 17 amino acids. V shed 0 bases and J 9 bases; nucleotides not matched to a gene: 8.